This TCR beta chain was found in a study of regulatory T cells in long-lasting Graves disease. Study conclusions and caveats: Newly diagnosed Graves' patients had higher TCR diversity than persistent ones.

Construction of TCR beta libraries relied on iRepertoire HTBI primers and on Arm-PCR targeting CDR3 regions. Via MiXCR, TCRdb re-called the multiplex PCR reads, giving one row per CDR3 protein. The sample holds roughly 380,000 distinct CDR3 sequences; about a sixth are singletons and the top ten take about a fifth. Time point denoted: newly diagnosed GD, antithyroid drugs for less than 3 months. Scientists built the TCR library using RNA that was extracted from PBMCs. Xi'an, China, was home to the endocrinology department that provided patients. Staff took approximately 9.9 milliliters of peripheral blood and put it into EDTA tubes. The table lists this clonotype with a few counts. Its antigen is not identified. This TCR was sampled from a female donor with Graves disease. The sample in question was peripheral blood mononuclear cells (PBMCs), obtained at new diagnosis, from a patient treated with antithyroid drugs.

For the CDR3, the DNA is TGCGCCAGCAGCTTGGCCGTGGGGCGAGGGGCCAACGTCCTGACTTTC. Translating gives CASSLAVGRGANVLTF. The chain recombines TRBV5-1 with TRBJ2-6; D may be TRBD1 (5 bases). Trimming stripped 0 bases from V and 4 bases from J, with 11 bases between. Germline V gene data show CDR1 as SGHRS and CDR2 as YFSETQ. The CDR3 contains 16 residues.